This TCR beta chain was found in a study of T cell changes during pregnancy in multiple sclerosis. Looked up from germline, CDR1 is LNHDA and CDR2 is SQIVND (reference sequence). The ends lost 2 bases at V and 3 bases at J; junction bases unmatched: 2. The CDR3 is 14 residues long. Sequenced by immunoSEQ multiplex PCR; TCRdb stores in-frame clones only, minus some. The sample lists about 120,000 clones; roughly 92% were seen once. The receptor was isolated from a female donor with multiple sclerosis, enrolled in a pregnancy study. The chain is built from TRBV19 and TRBJ1-1; 8 nucleotides line up with TRBD1. Sequenced here: peripheral blood, sampled before pregnancy. The CDR3 coding sequence is TGTGCCAGTAGTATACAGGGGGCGGACACTGAAGCTTTCTTT. Translation gives CASSIQGADTEAFF.